Sequencing of this TCR beta chain was carried out in a study of blood T cell repertoires in COVID-19 (dated by TCRdb to the early 2020s). Study-level background: Samples from collaborators originated in the United States, Italy and Spain and spanned both the acute and convalescent phases of COVID-19. Where HLA class I and class II types were available, the types were taken from metadata supplied by the sample provider, not from assay-based typing. A de-identified subject ID, COVID-19 status, age in years and sex were almost always included in the sample metadata. The repertoires were made available in a free public database intended to serve as a resource for research on the immune response to SARS-CoV-2. The prospective study material was composed of cDNA or gDNA derived from T cells, B-cell-depleted T cells, or PBMCs. The dataset comprised deeply sampled blood TCRbeta repertoires from subjects exposed to, actively infected with, or recovered from COVID-19. Samples were obtained from the ongoing ImmuneRACE study (first 160 participants) and from approximately 1,200 subjects provided by 6 global collaborators. What the work shows at the level of the full study, not this receptor alone: How much clinical and demographic metadata was included differed by source and by participant, and the metadata was provided uncurated.

TCRbeta CDR3 regions were amplified from genomic DNA using the immunoSEQ Assay, a bias-controlled multiplex PCR. The authors' analysis ran thus. Within the assay, amplification of reference gene primers was used to estimate how many nucleated cells each sample contained. To quantify the absolute abundance of each unique TCRbeta CDR3 rearrangement, sequence reads were collapsed and filtered. For each sample, productive Simpson clonality was calculated as the square root of Simpson's diversity index across productive rearrangements. TCRdb took this table from immuneACCESS and kept in-frame rearrangements with V and J called. Such tables lack part of the clones; where checked against another copy, unresolved V genes explain under half of the gap, and the rest is unexplained. V and J calls and clone size are copied from that table; D and trimming were computed from the DNA. The table for this sample lists around 93,000 clones; 82% of them were counted only once. The ten biggest clones cover around a sixth of the sample.

The collaborating institutions used their own protocols to collect whole blood in K2EDTA tubes. For TCRbeta analysis, collaborators shipped samples as frozen whole blood, isolated PBMCs, or DNA extracted from either of those sample types. As for this clone: Its antigen is currently not known. One base away there is no much larger clone; base qualities are not given.

CDR1 and CDR2 are drawn from the germline V gene: MNHEY, SVGEGT. The junction carries 10 bases between V and J, which are trimmed by 5 bases and 10 bases respectively. Inclusive of the bounding cysteine and phenylalanine, the CDR3 is 11 residues long. Only the CDR3 DNA is retained, 33 bases long and in frame from the first base. In this chain, TRBV6-2 or TRBV6-3 is recombined with TRBJ2-3; no confident D gene assignment can be made. The specimen sequenced was peripheral blood. This TCR was sampled from a man older than 75 with acute or convalescent COVID-19. The DNA sequence is as follows: TGTGCCAGCAGTAACCCCGGGTCGCAGTATTTT. Translated, this is CASSNPGSQYF.